The 27 T cell receptor beta chains in this list originate from one sample, sequenced in a study of early T cells in non-severe SARS-CoV-2 infection. Each CDR3 protein gets one entry after TCRdb re-called the 5' RACE reads with MiXCR. Of approximately 68,000 distinct CDR3 sequences in the sample, 10% are singletons; the top ten hold about 8.3%. The sample here was whole blood, taken at baseline. Source of these receptors: an adult who was a healthcare worker with PCR-confirmed SARS-CoV-2 infection or an uninfected control (not recorded which).

This clonotype was observed a few times. This chain links TRBV7-2 with TRBJ1-2, with TRBD1 matching 7 bases. The trim removed 0 bases at V and 8 bases at J, leaving 6 bases unmatched. The CDR3 extends over 14 amino acids. CDR1 and CDR2 from the germline V gene are SGHTA and FQGNSA. CDR3 in DNA: TGTGCCAGCAGCTTAGCGACAGGGTTTGGAGGCTACACCTTC. Amino acids: CASSLATGFGGYTF.

The V call is TRBV5-4, the J call TRBJ2-3; the D call may be TRBD1 or TRBD2 (6 bases each). CDR1 SGHNT and CDR2 YYREEE come from the germline V gene (reference sequence). The length of the CDR3 is 16 residues. V was cut by 4 bases and J by 6 bases, with 21 bases left in between. CDR3 region: CASSPHRVGGGDTQYF. The CDR3 DNA sequence: TGTGCCAGCAGCCCCCACCGAGTCGGGGGCGGGGATACGCAGTATTTT.

This clonotype was detected ten times or more. The rearrangement uses TRBV10-3 and TRBJ2-1, with a possible D match to TRBD2 (6 bases). Per the germline V gene, CDR1 is ENHRY and CDR2 is SYGVKD. The CDR3 runs to 14 residues. V was pared by 4 bases and J by 8 bases, with 15 bases between. CDR3 in DNA: TGTGCCATCAGTGCAAGCGCGGGGAGCTATGAGCAGTTCTTC. It is translated as CAISASAGSYEQFF.

This clonotype was seen repeatedly, ten times or more. The chain employs TRBV4-2 and TRBJ2-2, with a tentative D call TRBD2 (5 bases). Germline V gene data show CDR1 as LGHNA and CDR2 as YNFKEQ. The V end lost 3 bases, the J end lost 2 bases, and 10 bases lay between the germline ends. This CDR3 comprises 15 residues. CDR3 residues: CASSHFSENTGELFF. CDR3 bases: TGTGCCAGCAGCCACTTTAGCGAAAACACCGGGGAGCTGTTTTTT.

V and J are TRBV5-1 and TRBJ1-1, with D hard to call. Germline V gene lookup returns CDR1 SGHRS and CDR2 YFSETQ. The V and J ends lost 2 bases and 0 bases respectively, with 5 bases between them. CDR3 size: 13 residues. The CDR3 protein is CASSLDLNTEAFF. CDR3 DNA: TGCGCCAGCAGCTTAGACCTGAACACTGAAGCTTTCTTT.

V gene TRBV7-9 combines with J gene TRBJ2-3; 10 positions agree with TRBD1. The germline CDR1 and CDR2 sequences are SEHNR and FQNEAQ (reference sequence). Trimming cost V 3 bases and J 5 bases; bases outside gene matches: 2. CDR3 length: 14 residues. CDR3 DNA: TGTGCCAGCAGCTTGACAGGGGGCATAGATACGCAGTATTTT. It codes for CASSLTGGIDTQYF.

This clonotype has just a few counts. The V gene is TRBV7-8, the J gene TRBJ2-3; TRBD1 aligns across 7 bases. Germline V gives CDR1 SGHVS, CDR2 FQNEAQ. This CDR3 is 15 amino acids long. V lost 5 bases to trimming and J lost 6 bases; unmatched junction nucleotides: 11. The CDR3 protein is CASSHYQGEGDTQYF. For the CDR3, the DNA is TGTGCCAGCAGCCACTATCAGGGGGAAGGGGATACGCAGTATTTT. Supplemented by reference TRBV7-8 and TRBJ2-3, the full variable domain reads GAGVSQSPRYKVAKRGQDVALRCDPISGHVSLFWYQQALGQGPEFLTYFQNEAQLDKSGLPSDRFFAERPEGSVSTLKIQRTQQEDSAVYLCASSHYQGEGDTQYFGPGTRLTVL.

This clonotype was counted many times. The chain joins TRBV27 to TRBJ1-1; possibly TRBD1 for D (5 bases). Per germline, CDR1 MNHEY and CDR2 SMNVEV (reference sequence). V lost 2 bases and J lost 11, with 15 bases in between. The CDR3 length is 13 residues. The CDR3 sequence is CASSLGTTRGAFF. The CDR3, as DNA: TGTGCCAGCAGTTTAGGAACGACCCGGGGGGCTTTCTTT.

The rearrangement joins TRBV27 to TRBJ2-1; D gene ambiguous. From germline, CDR1 is MNHEY and CDR2 SMNVEV (reference sequence). CDR3 length equals 15 residues. The V end was cut by 2 bases, the J end by 9 bases, with 17 bases between. CDR3 sequence (DNA): TGTGCCAGCAGTTTAGGTAGTCCGGTCTACGCTGAGCAGTTCTTC. This gives the protein CASSLGSPVYAEQFF.

In this sample, this clonotype turned up a few times. V and J are TRBV11-2 and TRBJ2-3; maybe TRBD1 (5 bases). V shed 4 bases and J shed 4 bases, with 9 bases lying between them. The CDR3 has 13 amino acids. Germline V gene lookup returns CDR1 SGHAT and CDR2 FQNNGV. In DNA form, the CDR3 reads TGTGCCAGCAGCTCAGCAGGGTCAGATACGCAGTATTTT. This translates into CASSSAGSDTQYF.

This clonotype showed up just a few times. The chain carries TRBV7-2 and TRBJ2-7, with 8 bases fitting TRBD2. V trimming: 5 bases; J trimming: 6 bases; junction bases outside the gene matches: 12. Germline CDR1 reads SGHTA; CDR2 reads FQGNSA. This CDR3 has 15 residues. CDR3 protein: CASSPNGGVWGEQYF. In DNA, the CDR3 is TGTGCCAGCAGCCCCAACGGGGGGGTATGGGGCGAGCAGTACTTC.

This clonotype showed up just a few times. CDR3 in amino acids: CASSLSGGKTDTQYF. The CDR3 bases are TGTGCCAGCAGTTTATCAGGGGGTAAAACAGATACGCAGTATTTT. This rearrangement joins TRBV27 to TRBJ2-3; D is possibly TRBD1 (6 bases). The germline gives CDR1 MNHEY, CDR2 SMNVEV (reference sequence). This CDR3 region has 15 residues. V lost 0 bases and J 3 bases, leaving 10 bases between the germline ends.

This clonotype occurred many times. The rearrangement links TRBV27 to TRBJ2-1; tentatively, D is TRBD1 (6 bases). The length of the CDR3 is 15 residues. V was shortened by 6 bases and J by 8 bases, with 20 bases between the two germline ends. The germline V gene has CDR1 MNHEY and CDR2 SMNVEV (reference sequence). CDR3 loop: CASSPKLDSPHEQFF. The CDR3 DNA sequence: TGTGCCAGCAGCCCCAAGCTGGACAGCCCCCATGAGCAGTTCTTC.

The J gene is TRBJ1-1, the V gene TRBV5-1; D is uncertain. V lost 4 bases and J 1 base, leaving 11 bases between the germline ends. Germline CDR1 is SGHRS and CDR2 is YFSETQ. The CDR3 has 14 residues. The CDR3 loop reads CASSQTGGNTEAFF. CDR3 DNA: TGCGCCAGCAGCCAAACTGGTGGGAACACTGAAGCTTTCTTT. The full variable domain, with the rest looked up from reference TRBV5-1 and TRBJ1-1, is KAGVTQTPRYLIKTRGQQVTLSCSPISGHRSVSWYQQTPGQGLQFLFEYFSETQRNKGNFPGRFSGRQFSNSRSEMNVSTLELGDSALYLCASSQTGGNTEAFFGQGTRLTVV.

This clonotype was found once. V is TRBV29-1 and J is TRBJ1-4; unclear D gene. Trimming cost V 2 bases and J 5 bases, with 12 bases left between them. This CDR3 comprises 14 residues. Germline-derived CDR1 and CDR2 are SQVTM and ANQGSEA. CDR3 sequence (DNA): TGCAGCGTTGAACCGGGCCGGGAGAATGAAAAACTGTTTTTT. Protein sequence: CSVEPGRENEKLFF.

This clonotype was counted many times. J is TRBJ2-5 and V is TRBV6-2 or TRBV6-3; weak D call: TRBD1 (5 bases). CDR1 MNHEY and CDR2 SVGEGT come from the germline V gene. The CDR3 is 15 residues long. V dropped 6 bases and J dropped 1 base, with 15 bases sitting between them. DNA for the CDR3: TGTGCCAGCAGCATCCTAAGGGGCGGCCAAGAGACCCAGTACTTC. Protein: CASSILRGGQETQYF.

Regarding this clonotype: A read error may explain this, as a much larger clone is one base away. The chain is built from TRBV5-6 and TRBJ1-2; D gene uncertain. Deletions cut 0 bases from V and 4 bases from J, with 13 bases between. CDR1 SGHDT and CDR2 YYEEEE come from the germline V gene. There are 15 residues in the CDR3. CDR3 region: CASSLGTGTIYGYTF. The CDR3 coding sequence is TGTGCCAGCAGCTTGGGGACCGGCACGATCTATGGCTACACCTTC.

This rearrangement joins TRBV7-8 to TRBJ2-3, with unresolved D. Looked up from germline, CDR1 is SGHVS and CDR2 is FQNEAQ. V was trimmed by 4 bases and J by 1 base, leaving 12 bases between them. This CDR3 has 15 residues. The CDR3 DNA reads TGTGCCAGCAGCTCCACCCGGACCGGCACAGATACGCAGTATTTT. Its protein is CASSSTRTGTDTQYF.

This clonotype has ten or more counts. The chain links TRBV20-1 to TRBJ2-3; 7 bases are a match to TRBD2. This CDR3 spans 14 amino acids. V gave up 6 bases and J gave up 0 bases; unmatched junction bases: 6. Germline-derived CDR1 and CDR2 are DFQATT and SNEGSKA (reference sequence). CDR3 nucleotide sequence: TGCAGTGCGCAGTGGGAGGGAAGCACAGATACGCAGTATTTT. This sequence encodes CSAQWEGSTDTQYF.

This clonotype was counted many times. The rearrangement uses TRBV7-9 and TRBJ2-1, with 10 bases identical to TRBD1. The trim removed 1 base at V and 0 bases at J, leaving 3 bases unmatched. The CDR3 spans 17 residues. Germline assignment: CDR1 SEHNR and CDR2 FQNEAQ (reference sequence). CDR3 loop: CASSLVGQGSSYNEQFF. As DNA, the CDR3 is TGTGCCAGCAGCTTAGTGGGACAGGGGAGCTCCTACAATGAGCAGTTCTTC.

There are a few counts of this clonotype. V usage is TRBV20-1 and J usage is TRBJ2-7, with TRBD2 identical over 7 bases. The CDR3 is 11 residues long. The germline V gene encodes CDR1 DFQATT and CDR2 SNEGSKA (reference sequence). Trimming cost V 6 bases and J 5 bases; bases outside gene matches: 4. The CDR3 bases are TGCAGTGCCGTACGGGGGGACGAGCAGTACTTC. This sequence encodes CSAVRGDEQYF.

This clonotype occurred a few times. The chain combines TRBV7-3 with TRBJ2-1; TRBD2 aligns across 8 bases. Trimming cost V 4 bases and J 3 bases; bases outside gene matches: 5. Germline loops: CDR1 SGHTA, CDR2 FQGTGA. The CDR3 consists of 15 residues. The CDR3 region is CASSSSGTSYNEQFF. The CDR3 nucleotides read TGTGCCAGCAGCTCCTCCGGGACTAGCTACAATGAGCAGTTCTTC.

V usage is TRBV12-5 and J usage is TRBJ2-3, with D possibly TRBD1 on 5 matching bases. V was shortened by 1 base and J by 2 bases, with 16 bases between the two germline ends. CDR3 size: 17 residues. CDR1 is LGHNT and CDR2 is FRNRAP in the germline V gene. CDR3 DNA sequence: TGTGCTAGTGGTTTGGGGACAACCATGACCCTCACAGATACGCAGTATTTT. This encodes CASGLGTTMTLTDTQYF.

In its sample, this clonotype was seen a few times. V usage is TRBV5-1 and J usage is TRBJ2-2; D may correspond to TRBD1 or TRBD2 (5 bases each). Germline assignment: CDR1 SGHRS and CDR2 YFSETQ. V lost 2 bases and J lost 4, with 15 bases in between. The CDR3 length is 16 residues. The CDR3 DNA reads as TGCGCCAGCAGCTTTGGGGCCTCAGGGAGCACCGGGGAGCTGTTTTTT. Translating it yields CASSFGASGSTGELFF.

This clonotype was detected a few times. In DNA, the CDR3 is TGTGCCAGCAGCGCAAACCGTAATCAGCCCCAGCATTTT. It is translated as CASSANRNQPQHF. V gene TRBV7-2 combines with J gene TRBJ1-5; no definite D call. Trimming left V 5 bases short and J 4 bases short, with 9 bases between. The length of the CDR3 is 13 residues. Germline V gene lookup returns CDR1 SGHTA and CDR2 FQGNSA. Full variable domain (rest looked up from reference TRBV7-2 and TRBJ1-5): GAGVSQSPSNKVTEKGKDVELRCDPISGHTALYWYRQSLGQGLEFLIYFQGNSAPDKSGLPSDRFSAERTGGSVSTLTIQRTQQEDSAVYLCASSANRNQPQHFGDGTRLSIL.

The chain carries TRBV6-5 and TRBJ1-6; 7 nucleotides agree with TRBD1. From germline, CDR1 is MNHEY and CDR2 SVGAGI. V lost 4 bases and J lost 10; bases outside the gene matches: 13. The CDR3 covers 16 residues. The CDR3 nucleotides read TGTGCCAGCAGTTTCTCCTCCGTAGGGACAGAGTCACCCCTCCACTTT. Translated, it gives CASSFSSVGTESPLHF.

This clonotype has a count of ten or more. The J gene is TRBJ1-1, the V gene TRBV24-1; D is possibly TRBD1 (5 bases). Trimming removed 1 base from V and 5 bases from J, with 10 bases in between. In germline, CDR1 is KGHDR, CDR2 SFDVKD. The CDR3 runs to 14 residues. The CDR3 loop reads CATSDFPGRTEAFF. CDR3 sequence (DNA): TGTGCCACCAGTGATTTCCCAGGGAGAACTGAAGCTTTCTTT.